What follows are 6 T cell receptor beta chains derived from one specimen sequenced in a study of beta chain features in type 1 diabetes (dated by TCRdb to the late 2010s). Overall results and qualifications from the work: In all four CD4+ subsets, TCRB CDR3 length was moderately but significantly shorter in type 1 diabetes patients.

These receptors have no known antigen. Library preparation used the immunoSEQ multiplex PCR assay. The entire amount of isolated RNA was reverse transcribed using the High Capacity cDNA Reverse Transcription Kit, so the sequenced TCRB transcripts were expressed ones. In its TCRdb copy, this immuneACCESS table keeps in-frame sequences only and misses some clones. Where compared with another copy, unresolved V genes explain less than half of these, and the others have no known cause. Recorded for this sample are under 300,000 clones; about 23% of them occurred a single time. Around 0.011% of the sample lies in the top ten. Sequencing input: naive CD4+ T cells from blood. The cell subset or site label, as the study defines it: true naive CD4+ T cells. The receptors were sampled from a woman between 25 and 40 years old with type 1 diabetes.

The chain links TRBV27 to TRBJ1-5; 9 bases are a match to TRBD1. The germline gives CDR1 MNHEY, CDR2 SMNVEV (reference sequence). J gave up 7 bases and V 8 bases, and 12 bases lay outside the gene matches. The CDR3 spans 15 residues. The CDR3 bases are TGTGCCAGCGCTCCGGGACAGGGTTTGAGGCAGCCCCAGCATTTT. Protein product: CASAPGQGLRQPQHF.

This chain uses TRBV29-1 with TRBJ2-5; maybe TRBD1 (5 bases). Germline lookup yields CDR1 SQVTM and CDR2 ANQGSEA. V lost 0 bases to trimming and J lost 4 bases, with 15 bases between them. This CDR3 has 15 residues. The CDR3 bases are TGCAGCGTTGAAGATCCTATAGGGGCCCGAGAGACCCAGTACTTC. It is translated as CSVEDPIGARETQYF.

The chain couples TRBV5-1 to TRBJ2-3; 10 bases line up with TRBD2. CDR3 length: 16 residues. V gave up 4 bases and J gave up 0 bases; unmatched junction bases: 5. Per the germline V gene, CDR1 is SGHRS and CDR2 is YFSETQ. The CDR3 DNA reads as TGCGCCAGCAGCGACGGGACTAGCGAGAGCACAGATACGCAGTATTTT. This translates into CASSDGTSESTDTQYF.

The rearrangement joins TRBV30 to TRBJ2-7; D is uncertain. Deletions cut 1 base from V and 1 base from J, with 5 bases between. Germline assignment: CDR1 GTSNPN and CDR2 SVGIG (reference sequence). There are 12 residues in the CDR3. The CDR3, as DNA: TGTGCCTGGAGTGAATCATCCTACGAGCAGTACTTC. It encodes CAWSESSYEQYF.

This clone was recorded a few times. The chain has TRBV30 and TRBJ1-2; 8 positions match TRBD1. Trimming removed 5 bases from V and 4 bases from J; junction bases left unmatched: 6. Germline CDR1 is GTSNPN and CDR2 is SVGIG (reference sequence). The CDR3 length is 13 residues. In nucleotides, the CDR3 is TGTGCCTGGTCTCCGGGACAGGCCTATGGCTACACCTTC. It specifies CAWSPGQAYGYTF.

The V and J genes are TRBV6-1 and TRBJ2-5, with 14 nucleotides matching TRBD2. This CDR3 spans 15 amino acids. Germline CDR1 is MNHNS and CDR2 is SASEGT. The V segment lost 7 bases and the J segment 5 bases; nucleotides outside the gene matches: 6. CDR3 bases: TGTGCCAGCACGACTAGCGGGAGGGCTCGTGAGACCCAGTACTTC. This gives the protein CASTTSGRARETQYF.